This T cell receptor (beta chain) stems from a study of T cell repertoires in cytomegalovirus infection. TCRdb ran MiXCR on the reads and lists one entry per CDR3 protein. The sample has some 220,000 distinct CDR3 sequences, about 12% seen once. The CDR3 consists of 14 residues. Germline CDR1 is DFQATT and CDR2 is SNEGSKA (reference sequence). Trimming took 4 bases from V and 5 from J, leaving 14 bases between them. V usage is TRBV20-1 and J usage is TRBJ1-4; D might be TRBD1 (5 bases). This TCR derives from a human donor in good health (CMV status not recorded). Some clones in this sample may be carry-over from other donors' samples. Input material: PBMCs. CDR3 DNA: TGCAGTGCTATCAGACGGGGGTGGAATGAAAAACTGTTTTTT. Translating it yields CSAIRRGWNEKLFF.